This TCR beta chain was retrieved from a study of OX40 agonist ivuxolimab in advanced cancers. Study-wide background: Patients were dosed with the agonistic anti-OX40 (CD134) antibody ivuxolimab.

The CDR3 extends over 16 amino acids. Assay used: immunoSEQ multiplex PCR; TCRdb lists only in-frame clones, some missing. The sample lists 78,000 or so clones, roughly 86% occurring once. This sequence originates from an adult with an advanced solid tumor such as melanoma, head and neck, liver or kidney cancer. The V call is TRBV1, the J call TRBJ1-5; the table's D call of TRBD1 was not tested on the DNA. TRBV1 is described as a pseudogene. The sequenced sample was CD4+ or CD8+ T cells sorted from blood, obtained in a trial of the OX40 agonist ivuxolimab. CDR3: CTSSQGHRGEDQPQHF. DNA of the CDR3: TGCACCAGCAGCCAAGGTCACAGGGGGGAAGATCAGCCCCAGCATTTT.